These T cell receptor beta chains were read from a single sample in a study of blood T cells in healthy people across ages. TCRdb redid the calling of the 5' RACE reads with MiXCR, one entry per CDR3 protein. Counted here are over 1.5 million distinct CDR3 sequences, around 48% occurring once; the ten biggest clones make up less than 2.5%. Material for sequencing was blood. The origin of the receptors is a woman aged 40 to 50 in good health. CDR3s include the opening cysteine and the closing phenylalanine or tryptophan. Each record gives: D gene, J gene, V gene, clone size, CDR3 length, CDR3 DNA, CDR3 protein. D genes are given only for firm matches. Where a row states a size, it is once, few, many or the class of an expanded clone; other rows omit it.

>NA|TRBJ2-4|TRBV18|once|16
TGTACCAGCTCTCTCAGGGGAAGTATGGCCAAAAACATTCAGTACTTC
CTSSLRGSMAKNIQYF
>NA|TRBJ1-5|TRBV29-1|NA|13
TGCAGCGTTATTCAGGGTACTGATCAGCCCCAGCATTTT
CSVIQGTDQPQHF
>NA|TRBJ1-4|TRBV5-5|NA|15
TGTGCCAGCAGCTGGCGGGACTCAGATAATGAAAAACTGTTTTTT
CASSWRDSDNEKLFF
>TRBD1|TRBJ2-7|TRBV6-2/TRBV6-3|NA|17
TGTGCCAGCAGTTACATCGCTACAGGGGGCGCCCCCTGCGAGCAGTACTTC
CASSYIATGGAPCEQYF
>NA|TRBJ1-6|TRBV7-2|NA|14
TGTGCCAGCAGCGTAGAGGGTGATAATTCACCCCTCCACTTT
CASSVEGDNSPLHF
>NA|TRBJ2-5|TRBV5-1|few|15
TGCGCCAGCAGCTTGGTCTTGGGGAGGCAAGAGACCCAGTACTTC
CASSLVLGRQETQYF
>NA|TRBJ2-3|TRBV24-1|NA|14
TGTGCCACCAGTAGCGGCCCGGGCACAGATACGCAGTATTTT
CATSSGPGTDTQYF
>TRBD2|TRBJ2-3|TRBV20-1|few|15
TGCAGTGAATGGGTCCCAGCGGGGGGGGCAGATACGCAGTATTTT
CSEWVPAGGADTQYF
>NA|TRBJ2-5|TRBV5-1|few|15
TGCGCCAGCAGCTCCGACACAGGACAAGGAGAGACCCAGTACTTC
CASSSDTGQGETQYF
>TRBD1|TRBJ2-3|TRBV12-3/TRBV12-4|NA|16
TGTGCCAGCAGTTTCTGGACAGGGGTCGGCACAGATACGCAGTATTTT
CASSFWTGVGTDTQYF
>NA|TRBJ1-4|TRBV7-2|few|16
TGTGCCAGCAGCCGAGATGGGACGTCGATCCGGGAAAAACTGTTTTTT
CASSRDGTSIREKLFF
>NA|TRBJ2-3|TRBV20-1|NA|13
TGCAGTGCTGCCGGGCCCACCACAGATACGCAGTATTTT
CSAAGPTTDTQYF
>NA|TRBJ2-7|TRBV6-6|few|12
TGTGCCAGCAGTTCAGGGGTTGACGAGCAGTACTTC
CASSSGVDEQYF
>NA|TRBJ1-1|TRBV6-5|NA|13
TGTGCCAGCAGTTACAGTATTGGGACTGAAGCTTTCTTT
CASSYSIGTEAFF
>NA|TRBJ2-1|TRBV3-1|once|16
TGTGCCAGCAGCCAAGGTCTTAGCGGCTACGGGGATGAGCAGTTCTTC
CASSQGLSGYGDEQFF
>NA|TRBJ1-4|TRBV5-1|NA|13
TGCGCCAGCACCGAGGGGGAGAATGAAAAACTGTTTTTT
CASTEGENEKLFF
>TRBD1|TRBJ2-7|TRBV12-3/TRBV12-4|NA|15
TGTGCCAGCAGTGCGAGACAGGGGGCATTCGACGAGCAGTACTTC
CASSARQGAFDEQYF
>TRBD2|TRBJ2-5|TRBV11-2|NA|13
TGTGCCAGCAGCCAGTGGGGAGGGGAGACCCAGTACTTC
CASSQWGGETQYF
>NA|TRBJ2-5|TRBV7-3|NA|15
TGTGCCAGCAGCTTCTACGGGGCGAGGGCCGAGACCCAGTACTTC
CASSFYGARAETQYF
>NA|TRBJ2-5|TRBV5-1|NA|14
TGCGCCAGCAGCACGACTAGCAGGGGAGAGACCCAGTACTTC
CASSTTSRGETQYF
>NA|TRBJ2-3|TRBV5-1|NA|15
TGCGCCAGCAGCCCCTCTACAGGGTCCACAGATACGCAGTATTTT
CASSPSTGSTDTQYF
>TRBD1|TRBJ2-5|TRBV6-1|few|14
TGTGCCAGCAGTGAAACAGGGGGCTGGGAGACCCAGTACTTC
CASSETGGWETQYF
>NA|TRBJ2-7|TRBV15|NA|13
TGTGCCACCAGCAGGGTTCCAGGGACGGAGCAGTACTTC
CATSRVPGTEQYF
>NA|TRBJ2-7|TRBV4-2|many|15
TGTGCCAGCAGCCAAGAACGGGCCCACTCCTACGAGCAGTACTTC
CASSQERAHSYEQYF
>NA|TRBJ2-7|TRBV7-2|few|13
TGTGCCGCCCGGGACAACAGCAACTACGAGCAGTACTTC
CAARDNSNYEQYF
>TRBD1|TRBJ2-3|TRBV27|NA|15
TGTGCCAGCTGCAATCGTGGGACAGCCACAGATACGCAGTATTTT
CASCNRGTATDTQYF
>NA|TRBJ2-6|TRBV6-5|NA|15
TGTGCCAGCAGACCCCAGGTGTATGGGGCCAACGTCCTGACTTTC
CASRPQVYGANVLTF
>NA|TRBJ1-5|TRBV20-1|NA|15
TGCAGTGCTAGAGATAGGCGACAGGTCAATCAGCCCCAGCATTTT
CSARDRRQVNQPQHF
>NA|TRBJ2-5|TRBV29-1|few|13
TGCAGCGTTGGAAGGGAGTCTCAAGAGACCCAGTACTTC
CSVGRESQETQYF
>TRBD2|TRBJ2-1|TRBV20-1|NA|14
TGCGGTGCTAGAGAGCGGGGGGGATACAATGAGCAGTTCTTC
CGARERGGYNEQFF
>TRBD1|TRBJ1-2|TRBV4-3|few|14
TGCGCCAGCAGCGGGACAGGGGGCGTCTATGGCTACACCTTC
CASSGTGGVYGYTF
>NA|TRBJ2-7|TRBV28|few|15
TGTGCCAGCAGCCCCGCCAGGGACATAAGCTACGAGCAGTACTTC
CASSPARDISYEQYF
>TRBD1|TRBJ2-5|TRBV20-1|few|13
TGCAGTGCAACCAAGGACAGGGGAGAGACCCAGTACTTC
CSATKDRGETQYF
>NA|TRBJ2-1|TRBV5-6|NA|15
TGTGCCAGCAGCTTGCCCGGGACACAAGACAATGAGCAGTTCTTC
CASSLPGTQDNEQFF
>TRBD1|TRBJ1-2|TRBV20-1|NA|14
TGCAGTGCTTCCACCGGGACAGGCACCTATGGCTACACCTTC
CSASTGTGTYGYTF
>TRBD2|TRBJ2-7|TRBV6-2/TRBV6-3|NA|14
TGTGCCAGATTCGGGAGGGCAGGGAGCGACGAGCAGTACTTC
CARFGRAGSDEQYF
>NA|TRBJ2-5|TRBV20-1|NA|14
TGCAGTGCTAGCCCCCTCTCTAGGGGGGAGACCCAGTACTTC
CSASPLSRGETQYF